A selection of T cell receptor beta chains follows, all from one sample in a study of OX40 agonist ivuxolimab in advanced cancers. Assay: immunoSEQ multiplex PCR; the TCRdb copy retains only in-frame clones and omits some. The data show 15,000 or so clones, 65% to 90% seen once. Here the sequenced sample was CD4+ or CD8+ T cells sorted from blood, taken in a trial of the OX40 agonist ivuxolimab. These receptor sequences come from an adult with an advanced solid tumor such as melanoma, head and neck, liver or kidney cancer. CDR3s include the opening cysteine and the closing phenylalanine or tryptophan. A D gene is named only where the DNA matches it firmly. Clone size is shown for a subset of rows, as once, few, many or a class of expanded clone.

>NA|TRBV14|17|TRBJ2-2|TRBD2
TGTGCCAGCAGCCAAGAATCGGCGGGAGGGCCGGCCGGGGAGCTGTTTTTT
CASSQESAGGPAGELFF
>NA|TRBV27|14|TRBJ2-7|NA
TGTGCCAGCAGTTCCCCAGGGCTCACCTACGAGCAGTACTTC
CASSSPGLTYEQYF
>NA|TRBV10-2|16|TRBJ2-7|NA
TGCGCCAGCAGTGAGGTAGTCACAGGGTATGCCTACGAGCAGTACTTC
CASSEVVTGYAYEQYF
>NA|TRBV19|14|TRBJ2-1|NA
TGTGCCAGTAGTATAAGGCACGGACCTCACGAGCAGTTCTTC
CASSIRHGPHEQFF
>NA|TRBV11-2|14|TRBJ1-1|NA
TGTGCCAGCAGCTTAGCGAGGACATTCTCTGAAGCTTTCTTT
CASSLARTFSEAFF
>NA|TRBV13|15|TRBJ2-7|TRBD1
TGTGCCAGCAGCCCGACGGGGACAGGGGGAAGCGAGCAGTACTTC
CASSPTGTGGSEQYF
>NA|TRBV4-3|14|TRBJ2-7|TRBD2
TGCGCCAGCAGCCCTAGGACTAGCGGATACGAGCAGTACTTC
CASSPRTSGYEQYF
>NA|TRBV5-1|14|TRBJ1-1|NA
TGCGCCAGCAGCTTGGAAACTGGGTACACTGAAGCTTTCTTT
CASSLETGYTEAFF
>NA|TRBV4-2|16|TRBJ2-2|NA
TGTGCCAGCAGCCAAGGGGTAGTATCGAACACCGGGGAGCTGTTTTTT
CASSQGVVSNTGELFF
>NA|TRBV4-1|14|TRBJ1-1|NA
TGCGCCAGCACCCGGGGAGAGGGACGGACTGAAGCTTTCTTT
CASTRGEGRTEAFF
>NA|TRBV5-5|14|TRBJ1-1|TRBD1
TGTGCCAGCAGCTGGGGACAGTTCGGCACTGAAGCTTTCTTT
CASSWGQFGTEAFF
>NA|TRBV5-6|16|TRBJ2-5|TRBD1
TGTGCCAGCAGCACCCGACAGGGGGCGAGGCAAGAGACCCAGTACTTC
CASSTRQGARQETQYF
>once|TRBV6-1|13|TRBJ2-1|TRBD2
TGTGCCAGCAGGGCTTTAGCGGGCCATGAGCAGTTCTTC
CASRALAGHEQFF
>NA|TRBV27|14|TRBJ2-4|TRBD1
TGTGCCAGCAGTTTGGACAGGGCCAAAAACATTCAGTACTTC
CASSLDRAKNIQYF
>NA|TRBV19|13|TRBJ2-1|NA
TGTGCCAGTAGTATCGTCCCGGGGAATGAGCAGTTCTTC
CASSIVPGNEQFF
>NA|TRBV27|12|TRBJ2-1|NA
TGTGCCAGCAGTAGATCGGGGACCGAGCAGTTCTTC
CASSRSGTEQFF
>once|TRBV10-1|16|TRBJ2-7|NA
TGCGCCAGCAGTGAGTCACCAGGGGCGCCACTCTACGAGCAGTACTTC
CASSESPGAPLYEQYF
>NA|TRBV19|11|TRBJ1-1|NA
TGTGCCAGTAGACTCGGGACAGAAGCTTTCTTT
CASRLGTEAFF
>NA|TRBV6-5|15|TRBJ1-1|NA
TGTGCCAGCAGTTACTCGAAGGGGCAGGGTACTGAAGCTTTCTTT
CASSYSKGQGTEAFF
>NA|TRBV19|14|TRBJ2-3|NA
TGTGCCAGTAGTCGGAGGGGATACACAGATACGCAGTATTTT
CASSRRGYTDTQYF
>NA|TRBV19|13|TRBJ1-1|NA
TGTGCCAGTAGTATGGGGTTTTCTACTGAAGCTTTCTTT
CASSMGFSTEAFF
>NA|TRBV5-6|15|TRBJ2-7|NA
TGTGCCAGCAGGCTAGAGGACAGCGAGGCAGACGAGCAGTACTTC
CASRLEDSEADEQYF
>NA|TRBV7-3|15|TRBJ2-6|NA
TGTGCCAGCAGCTTAGGACTTACCGGGGCCAACGTCCTGACTTTC
CASSLGLTGANVLTF
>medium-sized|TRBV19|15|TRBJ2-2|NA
TGTGCCAGTAGTATAATGAGACTAGGGACCGGGGAGCTGTTTTTT
CASSIMRLGTGELFF
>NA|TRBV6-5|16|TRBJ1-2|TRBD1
TGTGCCAGCAGTTACTCCGGGACAGGACACCTTTATGGCTACACCTTC
CASSYSGTGHLYGYTF
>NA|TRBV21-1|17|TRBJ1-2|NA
TGTGCCAGCAGCAAAGCAATAGAACAGGGTTTTATCTATGGCTACACCTTC
CASSKAIEQGFIYGYTF
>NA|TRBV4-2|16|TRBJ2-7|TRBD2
TGTGCCAGCAGCCAAGACGGGACTAGCGGGTCCTACGAGCAGTACTTC
CASSQDGTSGSYEQYF
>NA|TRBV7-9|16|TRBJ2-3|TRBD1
TGTGCCAGCAGCTTAGTGTCAGGGGGCAGCACAGATACGCAGTATTTT
CASSLVSGGSTDTQYF
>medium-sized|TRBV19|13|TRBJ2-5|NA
TGTGCCAGTAGTATGGACTTTCAAGAGACCCAGTACTTC
CASSMDFQETQYF
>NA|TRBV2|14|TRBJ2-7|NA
TGTGCCAGCAGTGATCTCACGATTTCCTACGAGCAGTACTTC
CASSDLTISYEQYF
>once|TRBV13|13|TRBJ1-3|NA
TGTGCCAGCGTCCTCGCCGCTGGAAACACCATATATTTT
CASVLAAGNTIYF
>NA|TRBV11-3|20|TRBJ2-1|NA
TGTGCCAGCAGCTTAGACCTTGGGGGGCGATTGGATTTGTTTTACAATGAGCAGTTCTTC
CASSLDLGGRLDLFYNEQFF
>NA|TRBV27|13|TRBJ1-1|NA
TGTGCCAGCAGTTTAGTCAGGGACACTGAAGCTTTCTTT
CASSLVRDTEAFF
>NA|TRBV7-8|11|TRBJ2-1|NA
TGTGCCAGCAGCCGGAACGATGAGCAGTTCTTC
CASSRNDEQFF
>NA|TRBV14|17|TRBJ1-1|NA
TGTGCCAGCAGCCAAGATACGATGATTGGGAGCGGCACTGAAGCTTTCTTT
CASSQDTMIGSGTEAFF
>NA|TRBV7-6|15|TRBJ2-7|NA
TGTGCCAGCAGCTTAGCGTTGGGCTCCGACAGCGAGCAGTACTTC
CASSLALGSDSEQYF
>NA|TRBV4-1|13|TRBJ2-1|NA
TGCGCCAGCAGCCCCCCCGGCGAGGTTGAGCAGTTCTTC
CASSPPGEVEQFF
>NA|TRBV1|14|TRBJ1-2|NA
TGCACCAGCAGCCATGGACAGGGATACTATGGCTACACCTTC
CTSSHGQGYYGYTF
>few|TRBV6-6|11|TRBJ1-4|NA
TGTGCCAGCATGGGCCATTCAAAACTGTTTTTT
CASMGHSKLFF
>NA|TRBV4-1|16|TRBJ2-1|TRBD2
TGCGCCAGCAGCCAACCCAGCGGGAGTACGGTTTATGAGCAGTTCTTC
CASSQPSGSTVYEQFF
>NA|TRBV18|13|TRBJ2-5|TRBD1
TGTGCCAGCTCACCGAGACAGGGAGAGACCCAGTACTTC
CASSPRQGETQYF
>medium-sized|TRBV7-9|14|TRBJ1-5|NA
TGTGCCAGCAGCTTCTCTGAGAGCAATCAGCCCCAGCATTTT
CASSFSESNQPQHF
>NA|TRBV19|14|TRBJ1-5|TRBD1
TGTGCCAGTAGTATCTGGACAGGAGATCAGCCCCAGCATTTT
CASSIWTGDQPQHF
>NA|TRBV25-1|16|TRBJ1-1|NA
TGTGCCAGCAGTGAATTCGGGGCAGCATTGAACACTGAAGCTTTCTTT
CASSEFGAALNTEAFF
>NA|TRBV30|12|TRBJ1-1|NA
TGTGCCTGGAGTAACTTGGCGGGTGAAGCTTTCTTT
CAWSNLAGEAFF
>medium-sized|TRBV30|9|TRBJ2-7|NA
TGTGCCTGGAGTGTCGAGCAGTACTTC
CAWSVEQYF
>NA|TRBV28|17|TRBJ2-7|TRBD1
TGTGCCAGCAGTTTATTGGAGGGCGGGACAGGGAGACACGAGCAGTACTTC
CASSLLEGGTGRHEQYF
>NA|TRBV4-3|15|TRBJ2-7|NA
TGCGCCAGCAGCCAAGTTTGGGACCGCTCCTACGAGCAGTACTTC
CASSQVWDRSYEQYF